Included here is one T cell receptor beta chain sequence, with context. This sample was taken from a study of blood T cell repertoires in COVID-19. At the level of the study: Some COVID-19 samples were acute and others convalescent; all came from the United States, Italy and Spain.

The data were produced by immunoSEQ multiplex PCR, yet TCRdb's version contains in-frame clones alone and is incomplete. The sample holds 150,000 to 200,000 clones; about four fifths are singletons and the top ten take about 3.2%. Participants were aged about 18 to 89 years from some 24 US areas. Self-reported history from a screening survey and questionnaire set each donor's cohort. Participants classified as exposed had met a COVID-19 case within 2 weeks before study entry. This CDR3 has 16 residues. The germline gives CDR1 SGHAT, CDR2 FQNNGV. Trimming at V came to 1 base and at J to 3 bases, leaving 5 bases not matched to a gene.

The sequence was obtained from a woman aged 25-40 years who had been exposed to COVID-19. The chain recombines TRBV11-2 with TRBJ2-2; 7 nucleotides agree with TRBD2. Sequenced input: PBMCs or T cells enriched from blood (not recorded which). This CDR3 reads CASSLGYAGDTGELFF. In nucleotides, the CDR3 is TGTGCCAGCAGCTTAGGATACGCGGGGGACACCGGGGAGCTGTTTTTT.